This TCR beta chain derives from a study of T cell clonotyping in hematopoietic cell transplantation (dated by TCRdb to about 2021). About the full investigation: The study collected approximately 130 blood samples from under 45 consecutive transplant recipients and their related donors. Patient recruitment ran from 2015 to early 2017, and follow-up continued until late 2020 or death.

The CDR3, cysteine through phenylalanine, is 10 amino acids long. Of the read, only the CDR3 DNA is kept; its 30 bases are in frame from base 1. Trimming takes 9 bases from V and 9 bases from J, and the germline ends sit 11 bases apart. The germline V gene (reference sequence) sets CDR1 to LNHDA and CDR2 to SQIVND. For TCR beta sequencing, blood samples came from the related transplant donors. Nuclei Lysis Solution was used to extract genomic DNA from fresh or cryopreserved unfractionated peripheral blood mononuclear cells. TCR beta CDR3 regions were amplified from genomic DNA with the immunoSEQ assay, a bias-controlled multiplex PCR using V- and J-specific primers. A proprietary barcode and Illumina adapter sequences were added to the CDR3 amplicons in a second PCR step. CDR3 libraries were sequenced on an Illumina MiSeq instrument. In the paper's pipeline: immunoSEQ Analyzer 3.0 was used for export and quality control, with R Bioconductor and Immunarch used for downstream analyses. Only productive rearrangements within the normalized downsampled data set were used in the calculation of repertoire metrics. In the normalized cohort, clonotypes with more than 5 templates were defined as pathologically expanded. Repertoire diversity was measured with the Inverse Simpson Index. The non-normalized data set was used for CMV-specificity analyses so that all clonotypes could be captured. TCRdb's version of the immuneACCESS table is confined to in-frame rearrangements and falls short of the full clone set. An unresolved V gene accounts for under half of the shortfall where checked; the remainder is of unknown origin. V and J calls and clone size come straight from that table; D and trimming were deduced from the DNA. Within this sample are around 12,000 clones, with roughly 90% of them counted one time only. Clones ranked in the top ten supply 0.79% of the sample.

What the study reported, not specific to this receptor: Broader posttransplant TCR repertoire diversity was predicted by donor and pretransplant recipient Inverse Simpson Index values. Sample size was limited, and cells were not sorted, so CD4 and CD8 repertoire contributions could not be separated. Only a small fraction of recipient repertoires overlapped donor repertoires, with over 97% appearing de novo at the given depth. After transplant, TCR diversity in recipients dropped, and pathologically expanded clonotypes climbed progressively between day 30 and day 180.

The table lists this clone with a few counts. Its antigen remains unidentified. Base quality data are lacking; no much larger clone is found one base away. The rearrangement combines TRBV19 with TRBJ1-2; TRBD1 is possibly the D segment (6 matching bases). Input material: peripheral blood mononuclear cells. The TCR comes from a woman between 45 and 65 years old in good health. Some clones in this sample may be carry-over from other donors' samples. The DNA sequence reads TGTGCCAGCAACAGGGTACGCTACACCTTC. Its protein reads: CASNRVRYTF.